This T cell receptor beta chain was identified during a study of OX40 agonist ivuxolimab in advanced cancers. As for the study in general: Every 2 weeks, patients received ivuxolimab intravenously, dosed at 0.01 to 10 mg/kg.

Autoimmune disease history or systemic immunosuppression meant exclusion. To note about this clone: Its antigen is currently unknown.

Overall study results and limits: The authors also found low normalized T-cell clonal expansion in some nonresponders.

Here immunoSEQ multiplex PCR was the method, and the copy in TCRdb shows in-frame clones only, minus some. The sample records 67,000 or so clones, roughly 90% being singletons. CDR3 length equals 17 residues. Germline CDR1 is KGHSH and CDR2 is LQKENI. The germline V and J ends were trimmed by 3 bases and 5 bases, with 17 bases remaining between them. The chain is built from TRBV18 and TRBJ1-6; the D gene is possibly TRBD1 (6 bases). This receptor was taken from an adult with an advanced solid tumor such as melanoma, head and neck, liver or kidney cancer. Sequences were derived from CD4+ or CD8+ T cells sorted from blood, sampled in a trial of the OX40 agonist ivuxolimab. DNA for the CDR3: TGTGCCAGCTCACCTACCACGGGTGGGGGCAATAATTCACCCCTCCACTTT. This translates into CASSPTTGGGNNSPLHF.